Following are 18 T cell receptor beta chains from one sample sequenced in a study of blood T cell repertoires in COVID-19. TCRdb keeps only in-frame clones here, not all; method: immunoSEQ multiplex PCR. The data show 270,000 or so clones, 84% seen once. Specimen: peripheral blood. The receptors originated from a human donor with COVID-19, enrolled during active disease. The donor label of this sample is uncertain.

The V and J genes are TRBV6-4 and TRBJ2-4; 10 nucleotides match TRBD1. The V gene end was trimmed by 9 bases and the J gene end by 2 bases; junction bases not matched to a gene: 7. CDR3 size: 15 residues. The germline V gene encodes CDR1 MRHNA and CDR2 SNTAGT. The CDR3 DNA sequence: TGTGCCAGGGCGGGGACAGGGGAAACCAAAAACATTCAGTACTTC. It yields the protein CARAGTGETKNIQYF.

The DNA of the CDR3 is TGTGCCAGCAGAAGGGGGTTGTATCAGCCCCAGCATTTT. This codes for CASRRGLYQPQHF. This chain links TRBV28 with TRBJ1-5; a weak D match, TRBD1 (6 bases). Trimming stripped 6 bases from V and 5 bases from J, with 11 bases between. Per germline, CDR1 MDHEN and CDR2 SYDVKM. The CDR3 covers 13 residues.

The sample holds a few counts of this clone. This sequence joins TRBV4-3 and TRBJ1-5; D might be TRBD1 (5 bases). CDR1 and CDR2 from the germline V gene are LGHNA and YSLEER. V was clipped by 4 bases and J by 6 bases, with 13 bases between them. The CDR3 runs to 14 residues. The DNA of the CDR3 is TGCGCCAGCAGCCCGACAGTGGGCGGTCAGCCCCAGCATTTT. Residues: CASSPTVGGQPQHF.

The rearrangement joins TRBV6-4 to TRBJ2-3; D is unclear. The length of the CDR3 is 13 residues. CDR1 and CDR2 (germline): MRHNA, SNTAGT. Between the trimmed V and J ends, which lost 5 bases and 1 base, there was a span of 7 bases. This CDR3 reads CASSKERTDTQYF. The CDR3 coding sequence is TGTGCCAGCAGTAAGGAGCGCACAGATACGCAGTATTTT.

The chain combines TRBV6-6 with TRBJ2-7; 10 bases align to TRBD2. Germline CDR1 reads MNHNY; CDR2 reads SVGAGI (reference sequence). V gave up 0 bases and J gave up 2 bases; unmatched junction bases: 4. The CDR3 covers 16 residues. The CDR3 loop reads CASSYSSSGSAYEQYF. CDR3 DNA sequence: TGTGCCAGCAGTTACTCCTCTAGCGGGAGCGCCTACGAGCAGTACTTC.

This clone was seen more than once but under ten times. The rearrangement uses TRBV19 and TRBJ1-2; TRBD1 agrees at 10 bases. V shed 7 bases and J 1 base; nucleotides not matched to a gene: 12. The CDR3 runs 17 residues. Germline V gene lookup returns CDR1 LNHDA and CDR2 SQIVND (reference sequence). Here the CDR3 DNA reads TGTGCCAGTAACCCGGGGACAGGGGAACCCGTTAACTATGGCTACACCTTC. Amino acids: CASNPGTGEPVNYGYTF. Full variable domain (outside the CDR3, taken from reference TRBV19 and TRBJ1-2): DGGITQSPKYLFRKEGQNVTLSCEQNLNHDAMYWYRQDPGQGLRLIYYSQIVNDFQKGDIAEGYSVSREKKESFPLTVTSAQKNPTAFYLCASNPGTGEPVNYGYTFGSGTRLTVV.

This chain uses TRBV19 with TRBJ1-2; D uncertain. The CDR3 has 14 amino acids. From germline, CDR1 is LNHDA and CDR2 SQIVND (reference sequence). The V gene lost 7 bases and the J gene lost 8 bases, with 20 bases spanning the gap. The CDR3 DNA sequence: TGTGCCAGTAACCCGGCAGGAGGGCTAGGGGGCTACACCTTC. This encodes CASNPAGGLGGYTF. The full variable domain, rest sourced from reference TRBV19 and TRBJ1-2, is DGGITQSPKYLFRKEGQNVTLSCEQNLNHDAMYWYRQDPGQGLRLIYYSQIVNDFQKGDIAEGYSVSREKKESFPLTVTSAQKNPTAFYLCASNPAGGLGGYTFGSGTRLTVV.

The chain has TRBV5-5 and TRBJ1-2, with D possibly TRBD1 on 6 matching bases. The CDR3 has 14 amino acids. Trimming removed 5 bases at V and 6 bases at J, with 17 bases between. The germline V gene has CDR1 SGHKS and CDR2 YYEKEE (reference sequence). The CDR3, as DNA: TGTGCCAGCAGTGCAGGTACAGGGTATGATGGCTACACCTTC. The encoded protein is CASSAGTGYDGYTF.

V gene TRBV3-1 (or the pseudogene TRBV3-2) combines with J gene TRBJ1-6; D not certain. CDR1 LGHDT and CDR2 YNNKEL come from the germline V gene (reference sequence). V gave up 3 bases and J gave up 12 bases, with 9 bases separating them. The CDR3 has 12 amino acids. CDR3 in DNA: TGTGCCAGCAGCCATTTGGCCCTACCCCTCCACTTT. It is translated as CASSHLALPLHF.

The CDR3 DNA reads as TGTGCCAGTAGTCCTCGACTAGCGGGAATGGGTGAGCAGTTCTTC. Translating gives CASSPRLAGMGEQFF. The V and J genes are TRBV19 and TRBJ2-1, with 11 bases identical to TRBD2. Germline V gives CDR1 LNHDA, CDR2 SQIVND (reference sequence). The CDR3 contains 15 residues. Trimming at V came to 5 bases and at J to 9 bases, leaving 9 bases not matched to a gene.

The rearrangement uses TRBV10-2 and TRBJ1-5; D not certain. In germline, CDR1 is WSHSY, CDR2 SAAADI. The CDR3 totals 14 residues. V was clipped by 10 bases and J by 0 bases, with 13 bases between them. The CDR3 DNA sequence: TGCGCCACTCGGAATGGAGATAGCAATCAGCCCCAGCATTTT. It translates to CATRNGDSNQPQHF.

The chain carries TRBV19 and TRBJ2-2; 11 bases fit TRBD2. The germline gives CDR1 LNHDA, CDR2 SQIVND (reference sequence). The CDR3 consists of 15 residues. With V trimmed by 5 bases and J by 4 bases, 3 bases remained unmatched. The CDR3 here is CASSLLAGVTGELFF. The CDR3, as DNA: TGTGCCAGTAGTTTACTAGCGGGAGTCACCGGGGAGCTGTTTTTT.

The chain employs TRBV18 and TRBJ1-6, with D tentatively TRBD1 (5 bases). The CDR3 spans 16 residues. The germline V gene encodes CDR1 KGHSH and CDR2 LQKENI. V lost 2 bases and J lost 2, with 10 bases in between. In DNA form, the CDR3 reads TGTGCCAGCTCACCAGGGGAGGGGACCTATAATTCACCCCTCCACTTT. It codes for CASSPGEGTYNSPLHF.

The chain recombines TRBV29-1 with TRBJ2-2, with 7 bases identical to TRBD2. The ends lost 4 bases at V and 0 bases at J; junction bases unmatched: 2. This CDR3 is built from 14 residues. Germline V gene data show CDR1 as SQVTM and CDR2 as ANQGSEA. CDR3 sequence (DNA): TGCAGCGTTGCAAGCGGGACGAACACCGGGGAGCTGTTTTTT. Protein: CSVASGTNTGELFF.

This CDR3 is CASSLRGGPNQPQHF. DNA of the CDR3: TGTGCCAGCAGCTTACGCGGGGGCCCCAATCAGCCCCAGCATTTT. This chain links TRBV7-3 with TRBJ1-5; D possibly corresponds to TRBD1 (6 bases). The length of the CDR3 is 15 residues. Germline CDR1 reads SGHTA; CDR2 reads FQGTGA. V lost 2 bases and J 3 bases, leaving 11 bases between the germline ends.

The chain employs TRBV11-1 and TRBJ1-1; D uncertain. Per germline, CDR1 SGHAT and CDR2 FQDESV (reference sequence). Trimming took off 3 bases at V and 5 bases at J, with 16 bases between the two ends. The CDR3 is made up of 15 amino acids. Here the CDR3 DNA reads TGTGCCAGCAGCTTCGGGGTAAGCGATAAAACTGAAGCTTTCTTT. It translates to CASSFGVSDKTEAFF.

This chain joins TRBV5-1 and TRBJ2-1, with D perhaps matching TRBD2 (6 bases). V shed 0 bases and J shed 7 bases, with 11 bases lying between them. Germline V gene lookup returns CDR1 SGHRS and CDR2 YFSETQ. This CDR3 is built from 14 residues. The CDR3, as DNA: TGCGCCAGCAGCTTGGTTCCGGGAGTGAATGAGCAGTTCTTC. It translates to CASSLVPGVNEQFF. The entire variable domain, with the rest obtained from reference TRBV5-1 and TRBJ2-1, is as follows: KAGVTQTPRYLIKTRGQQVTLSCSPISGHRSVSWYQQTPGQGLQFLFEYFSETQRNKGNFPGRFSGRQFSNSRSEMNVSTLELGDSALYLCASSLVPGVNEQFFGPGTRLTVL.

The rearrangement joins TRBV4-1 to TRBJ2-2; 8 bases are a match to TRBD1. This CDR3 has 16 amino acids. The V and J ends lost 0 bases and 4 bases, in that order; junction bases with no gene match: 4. The germline V gene encodes CDR1 MGHRA and CDR2 YSYEKL. In nucleotides, the CDR3 is TGCGCCAGCAGCCAAGACAGGGGGCGGGTCACCGGGGAGCTGTTTTTT. As protein: CASSQDRGRVTGELFF.